This T cell receptor (beta chain) was obtained from a study of early T cells in non-severe SARS-CoV-2 infection. TCRdb independently ran MiXCR on the 5' RACE reads; one entry per CDR3 protein. The sample carries 70,000 or so distinct CDR3 sequences, 9% to 15% recorded once. Germline V CDR1 and CDR2: DFQATT, SNEGSKA (reference sequence). The CDR3 sequence is 12 residues long. V gave up 1 base and J gave up 7 bases, with 8 bases separating them. Material: whole blood. V usage is TRBV20-1 and J usage is TRBJ2-1; D call uncertain. This TCR derives from an adult who was a healthcare worker with PCR-confirmed SARS-CoV-2 infection or an uninfected control (not recorded which). CDR3 amino acids: CSARGPGNEQFF. CDR3 nucleotides: TGCAGTGCTAGAGGGCCTGGGAATGAGCAGTTCTTC.